These T cell receptor beta chains were read from a single sample in a study of T cells in Graves' hyperthyroidism and ophthalmopathy. TCRdb re-derived calls from the multiplex PCR reads in MiXCR, one entry per CDR3 protein. Here the sample spans approximately 380,000 distinct CDR3 sequences, under 20% being singletons. The material sequenced was blood. The receptors here all came from a man in his late teens or twenties with Graves' ophthalmopathy. Each CDR3 is given with its conserved first and last residue. Fields, in order: V gene, J gene, clone size, D gene, CDR3 DNA, CDR3 protein. The D gene is left open where the match is weak. Size tells how often a clone was seen (once, few, many) or the class of an expanded clone, and some rows leave it out.

v_call: TRBV24-1; j_call: TRBJ2-5; clone_size: -; d_call: -; cdr3_nt: TGTGCCACCAGTGATGGGGGGCAAGAGACCCAGTACTTC; cdr3_aa: CATSDGGQETQYF
v_call: TRBV7-8; j_call: TRBJ2-1; clone_size: few; d_call: TRBD2; cdr3_nt: TGTGCCAGCAGCTTACAGCGGGGGGGCTCGGATAGGGTTCGGTTCTTC; cdr3_aa: CASSLQRGGSDRVRFF
v_call: TRBV20-1; j_call: TRBJ2-2; clone_size: few; d_call: -; cdr3_nt: TGCAGTGCTAGTTCCCTGATCGGCTCGAACACCGGGGAGCTGTTTTTT; cdr3_aa: CSASSLIGSNTGELFF
v_call: TRBV3-1; j_call: TRBJ2-1; clone_size: few; d_call: -; cdr3_nt: TGTGCCAGCAGCCAAGAAGGTGGGCTAAGCTCCTACAATGAGCAGTTCTTC; cdr3_aa: CASSQEGGLSSYNEQFF
v_call: TRBV20-1; j_call: TRBJ1-2; clone_size: few; d_call: -; cdr3_nt: TGCAGTGCTAGACAGGCAGAGGACTATGGCCACACCTTC; cdr3_aa: CSARQAEDYGHTF
v_call: TRBV3-1; j_call: TRBJ2-2; clone_size: -; d_call: TRBD2; cdr3_nt: TGTGCCACCCACCGGGGAGGGGCCGGGGAGCTGTTTTTT; cdr3_aa: CATHRGGAGELFF
v_call: TRBV15; j_call: TRBJ2-2; clone_size: -; d_call: TRBD1; cdr3_nt: TGTGCCACCAGCAGAGGGGTACAGGGGAGCGGGGAGCTGTTTTTT; cdr3_aa: CATSRGVQGSGELFF
v_call: TRBV20-1; j_call: TRBJ2-5; clone_size: -; d_call: TRBD2; cdr3_nt: TGCAGTGCTAGCGCTAGCGGGGTGGAGACCCAGTACTTC; cdr3_aa: CSASASGVETQYF
v_call: TRBV5-1; j_call: TRBJ2-7; clone_size: many; d_call: TRBD2; cdr3_nt: TGCGCCAGCAGCTCGGGACTAGCGGGGGGCCAATCCTACGAGCAGTACTTC; cdr3_aa: CASSSGLAGGQSYEQYF
v_call: TRBV18; j_call: TRBJ2-5; clone_size: -; d_call: TRBD1; cdr3_nt: TGTGCCAGCCAAGAGGGGGCTCAAGAGACCCAGTACTTC; cdr3_aa: CASQEGAQETQYF
v_call: TRBV6-5; j_call: TRBJ2-7; clone_size: -; d_call: TRBD1; cdr3_nt: TGTGCCAGCAGTTACACCGGGACAGGGGGCTACGAGCAGTACTTC; cdr3_aa: CASSYTGTGGYEQYF
v_call: TRBV11-2; j_call: TRBJ2-7; clone_size: many; d_call: TRBD1; cdr3_nt: TGTGCCAGCAGCTGGGGGACAGGGTCCTACGAGCAGTACTTC; cdr3_aa: CASSWGTGSYEQYF
v_call: TRBV12-3/TRBV12-4; j_call: TRBJ1-2; clone_size: many; d_call: -; cdr3_nt: TGTGCCAGCAGACCGGGGTCCTATGGCTACACCTTC; cdr3_aa: CASRPGSYGYTF
v_call: TRBV11-2; j_call: TRBJ2-1; clone_size: many; d_call: -; cdr3_nt: TGTGCCAGCAGCTTAGCCGGGGCTTACTCCTACAATGAGCAGTTCTTC; cdr3_aa: CASSLAGAYSYNEQFF
v_call: TRBV15; j_call: TRBJ1-2; clone_size: few; d_call: -; cdr3_nt: TGTGCCACCAGCAGAGATCTGGGTCTCTATGGCTACACCTTC; cdr3_aa: CATSRDLGLYGYTF
v_call: TRBV2; j_call: TRBJ2-7; clone_size: few; d_call: TRBD2; cdr3_nt: TGTGCCAGCACCGAGCGGGGGGTAAGATACGAGCAGTACTTC; cdr3_aa: CASTERGVRYEQYF
v_call: TRBV5-4; j_call: TRBJ2-2; clone_size: few; d_call: -; cdr3_nt: TGTGCCAGCAGCTTTGACAAGACGAACACCGGGGAGCTGTTTTTT; cdr3_aa: CASSFDKTNTGELFF
v_call: TRBV11-2; j_call: TRBJ1-3; clone_size: many; d_call: -; cdr3_nt: TGTGCCAGCAGCCTTGAAGGAGGAAACACCATATATTTT; cdr3_aa: CASSLEGGNTIYF
v_call: TRBV4-1; j_call: TRBJ1-5; clone_size: few; d_call: -; cdr3_nt: TGCGCCAGCAGCCAAGATGGCACCAATCAGCCCCAGCATTTT; cdr3_aa: CASSQDGTNQPQHF
v_call: TRBV9; j_call: TRBJ1-4; clone_size: -; d_call: -; cdr3_nt: TGTGCCAGCAGCGTAGAGGCGTTGGGTGAAAAACTGTTTTTT; cdr3_aa: CASSVEALGEKLFF
v_call: TRBV3-1; j_call: TRBJ2-1; clone_size: few; d_call: -; cdr3_nt: TGTGCCAGCACCGAGGGACTCAGCTCCTACAATGAGCAGTTCTTC; cdr3_aa: CASTEGLSSYNEQFF
v_call: TRBV7-9; j_call: TRBJ2-5; clone_size: many; d_call: -; cdr3_nt: TGTGCCAGCAGCTTAGAGGGTGGTGAGACCCAGTACTTC; cdr3_aa: CASSLEGGETQYF
v_call: TRBV7-9; j_call: TRBJ2-3; clone_size: many; d_call: TRBD2; cdr3_nt: TGTGCCAGCAGTCAAGTAGCGGGGGCAGATACGCAGTATTTT; cdr3_aa: CASSQVAGADTQYF
v_call: TRBV20-1; j_call: TRBJ2-1; clone_size: many; d_call: TRBD2; cdr3_nt: TGCAGTGCTGCCCCCAGCGGGGGGCTATACAATGAGCAGTTCTTC; cdr3_aa: CSAAPSGGLYNEQFF
v_call: TRBV5-5; j_call: TRBJ1-1; clone_size: many; d_call: -; cdr3_nt: TGTGCCAGCAGCGCCACAGGGTCCGCGAACACTGAAGCTTTCTTT; cdr3_aa: CASSATGSANTEAFF
v_call: TRBV12-3/TRBV12-4; j_call: TRBJ1-1; clone_size: many; d_call: -; cdr3_nt: TGTGCCAGCACCTGGGAGGGGAGGACTGAAGCTTTCTTT; cdr3_aa: CASTWEGRTEAFF
v_call: TRBV6-1; j_call: TRBJ2-1; clone_size: -; d_call: -; cdr3_nt: TGTGCCAGCAGTGAGTCGGCACTCGCGCTGAATGAGCAGTTCTTC; cdr3_aa: CASSESALALNEQFF
v_call: TRBV28; j_call: TRBJ2-5; clone_size: -; d_call: -; cdr3_nt: TGTGCCAGCAGTTTAGGGGCGGCGACCGGAGGGCAAGAGACCCAGTACTTC; cdr3_aa: CASSLGAATGGQETQYF
v_call: TRBV28; j_call: TRBJ2-5; clone_size: many; d_call: -; cdr3_nt: TGTGCCAGCAGTTTGGGGGGGCCGAGGGAGACCCAGTACTTC; cdr3_aa: CASSLGGPRETQYF
v_call: TRBV20-1; j_call: TRBJ1-4; clone_size: -; d_call: TRBD1; cdr3_nt: TGCAGTGCCCCGGGACAGCAAAATGAAAAACTGTTTTTT; cdr3_aa: CSAPGQQNEKLFF
v_call: TRBV6-6; j_call: TRBJ1-1; clone_size: many; d_call: -; cdr3_nt: TGTGCCAGCAGTTACTCTCGGGGAGGGAACACTGAAGCTTTCTTT; cdr3_aa: CASSYSRGGNTEAFF
v_call: TRBV7-9; j_call: TRBJ2-1; clone_size: many; d_call: -; cdr3_nt: TGTGCCAGCAGAAGTGGGGGCCTCTCCTACAATGAGCAGTTCTTC; cdr3_aa: CASRSGGLSYNEQFF
v_call: TRBV6-1; j_call: TRBJ2-4; clone_size: few; d_call: TRBD1; cdr3_nt: TGTGCCAGCAGTGAAGCGAGGGGACAGGGTGGGATCATTCAGTACTTC; cdr3_aa: CASSEARGQGGIIQYF
v_call: TRBV4-1; j_call: TRBJ2-1; clone_size: -; d_call: TRBD1; cdr3_nt: TGCGCCAGCAGCCGCTTAATCCATGGGACAGCTGACAATGAGCAGTTCTTC; cdr3_aa: CASSRLIHGTADNEQFF
v_call: TRBV18; j_call: TRBJ1-2; clone_size: -; d_call: -; cdr3_nt: TGTGCCAGCTCACGAGAAACAGGCCTAGGGATCTATGGCTACACCTTC; cdr3_aa: CASSRETGLGIYGYTF
v_call: TRBV29-1; j_call: TRBJ2-7; clone_size: -; d_call: -; cdr3_nt: TGCAGCGTTTTGCTTGGGGCAGCCTACGAGCAGTACTTC; cdr3_aa: CSVLLGAAYEQYF
v_call: TRBV11-2; j_call: TRBJ2-5; clone_size: many; d_call: -; cdr3_nt: TGTGCCAGCAGCCGCGGGGGCAACCGAGAGACCCAGTACTTC; cdr3_aa: CASSRGGNRETQYF
v_call: TRBV5-1; j_call: TRBJ2-7; clone_size: -; d_call: -; cdr3_nt: TGCGCCAGCAGCGGGATAGACAGCACTGGGATCTACGAGCAGTACTTC; cdr3_aa: CASSGIDSTGIYEQYF
v_call: TRBV11-1; j_call: TRBJ1-6; clone_size: many; d_call: -; cdr3_nt: TGTGCCAGCAGCTTAGGGGGGGATAATTCACCCCTCCACTTT; cdr3_aa: CASSLGGDNSPLHF
v_call: TRBV27; j_call: TRBJ2-1; clone_size: -; d_call: TRBD2; cdr3_nt: TGTGCCAGCAGTTCCCCCGGGACTAGCGGGGGAAGTGAGCAGTTCTTC; cdr3_aa: CASSSPGTSGGSEQFF